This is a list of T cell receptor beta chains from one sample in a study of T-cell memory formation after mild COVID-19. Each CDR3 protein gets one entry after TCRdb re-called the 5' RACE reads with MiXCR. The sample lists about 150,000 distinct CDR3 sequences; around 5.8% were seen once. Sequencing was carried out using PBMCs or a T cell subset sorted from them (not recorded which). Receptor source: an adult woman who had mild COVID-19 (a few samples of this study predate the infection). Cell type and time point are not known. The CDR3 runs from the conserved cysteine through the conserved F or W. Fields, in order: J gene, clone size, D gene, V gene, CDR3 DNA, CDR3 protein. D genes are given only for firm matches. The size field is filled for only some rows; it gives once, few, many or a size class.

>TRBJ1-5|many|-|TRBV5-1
TGCGCCAGCAGCACGGAGGGAGGAGGACAGCCCCAGCATTTT
CASSTEGGGQPQHF
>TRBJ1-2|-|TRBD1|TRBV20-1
TGCAGTGCTAGCGGGACAGGGGTGTCGGCATGGTATGGCTACACCTTC
CSASGTGVSAWYGYTF
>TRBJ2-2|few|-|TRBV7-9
TGTGCCAGCAACCTCAGGGGAACAAACACCGGGGAGCTGTTTTTT
CASNLRGTNTGELFF
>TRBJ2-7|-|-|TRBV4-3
TGCGCCAGCAGCCAAGGGGACTTTCGGCTCTCCTACGAGCAGTACTTC
CASSQGDFRLSYEQYF
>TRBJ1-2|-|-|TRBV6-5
TGTGCCAGCAGTTTGGCAGGGCGCTATGGCTACACCTTC
CASSLAGRYGYTF
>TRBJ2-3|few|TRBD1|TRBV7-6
TGTGCCAGCAGCTGGGGACAGGGAAAGGGTACAGATACGCAGTATTTT
CASSWGQGKGTDTQYF
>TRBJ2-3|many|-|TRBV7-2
TGTGCCAGCAGCCCATCCCCCTCAGTGGATACGCAGTATTTT
CASSPSPSVDTQYF
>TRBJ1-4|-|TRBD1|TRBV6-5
TGTGCCAGCAGCCTTTACAGGGGGCGCCGGGAAAAACTGTTTTTT
CASSLYRGRREKLFF
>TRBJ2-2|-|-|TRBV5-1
TGCGCCAGCAGCGGGCCTTCATTCACCGGGGAGCTGTTTTTT
CASSGPSFTGELFF
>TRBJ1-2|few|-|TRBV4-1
TGCGCCAGCAGCCAAGATTGGGCCACCGGACAGCCTGGCTATGGCTACACCTTC
CASSQDWATGQPGYGYTF
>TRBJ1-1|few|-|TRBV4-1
TGCGCCAGCAGCCGCGGACCTGCGAGGACCGGGGGCACTGAAGCTTTCTTT
CASSRGPARTGGTEAFF
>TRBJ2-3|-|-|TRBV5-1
TGCGCCAGCAGCTACTCAGGGTCAGATACGCAGTATTTT
CASSYSGSDTQYF
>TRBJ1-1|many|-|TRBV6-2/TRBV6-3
TGTGCCAGCAGTCTACAGGGTTACACTGAAGCTTTCTTT
CASSLQGYTEAFF
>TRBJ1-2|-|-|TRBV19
TGTGCCAGTAGTACTCGGTATGGCTACACCTTC
CASSTRYGYTF
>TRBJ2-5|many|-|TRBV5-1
TGCGCCAGCAAAAGTATGTACCAAGAGACCCAGTACTTC
CASKSMYQETQYF
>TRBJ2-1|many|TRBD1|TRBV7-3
TGTGCCAGCAGCTTAGCGTCCGGGACAGGTGATTTCTTC
CASSLASGTGDFF
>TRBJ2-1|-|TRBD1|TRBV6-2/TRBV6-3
TGTGCCAGCAGCTATGCCCAGCGGACAGGCCCCTCAACCTACAATGAGCAGTTCTTC
CASSYAQRTGPSTYNEQFF
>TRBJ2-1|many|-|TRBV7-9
TGTGCCAGCAGCCGACCGAGGGCTAACAATGAGCAGTTCTTC
CASSRPRANNEQFF
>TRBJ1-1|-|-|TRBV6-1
TGTGCCAGCAGAGGTACGGAGGCACTGGTTGGTGAAGCTTTCTTT
CASRGTEALVGEAFF
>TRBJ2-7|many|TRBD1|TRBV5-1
TGCGCCAGCAGCTTGGGTTGGACAGGGGGCGGAACGGTCTACGAGCAGTACTTC
CASSLGWTGGGTVYEQYF
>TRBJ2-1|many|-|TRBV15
TGTGCCACCAGCAGAGCTGTCGGCTTCCCGGGCTCCTACAATGAGCAGTTCTTC
CATSRAVGFPGSYNEQFF
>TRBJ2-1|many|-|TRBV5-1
TGCGCCAGCAGCTTGGTGGCGGGACAGAACTATGAGCAGTTCTTC
CASSLVAGQNYEQFF
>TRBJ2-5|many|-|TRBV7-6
TGTGCCAGCAGCATCAGGGTCCAAGAGACCCAGTACTTC
CASSIRVQETQYF
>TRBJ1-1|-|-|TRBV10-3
TGTGCCATCAGTGAGGCGGACACTGAAGCTTTCTTT
CAISEADTEAFF
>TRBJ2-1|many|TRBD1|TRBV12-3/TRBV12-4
TGTGCCAGCAGTTTCCGGACAGGAGACAATGAGCAGTTCTTC
CASSFRTGDNEQFF
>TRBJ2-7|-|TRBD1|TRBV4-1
TGCGCCAGCAGCCAAGGTCAGGGGACAGGGGACGTCCGGGAGCAGTACTTC
CASSQGQGTGDVREQYF
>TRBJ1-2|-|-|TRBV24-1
TGTGCCACCAGTGGAAAAGGTGCTAGGACTAACTATGGCTACACCTTC
CATSGKGARTNYGYTF
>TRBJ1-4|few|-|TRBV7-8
TGTGCCAGCAGCCAGGGTCTGGGGGAAAAACTGTTTTTT
CASSQGLGEKLFF
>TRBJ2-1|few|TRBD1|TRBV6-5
TGTGCCAGCAGCCACGACAGGGGAAATGAGCAGTTCTTC
CASSHDRGNEQFF
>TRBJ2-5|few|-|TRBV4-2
TGTGCCAGCAGCCAAGTTTCGGCCGTAGAGACCCAGTACTTC
CASSQVSAVETQYF
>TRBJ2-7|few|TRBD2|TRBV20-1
TGCAGTGCCGCTGGGACTAGCGGGGGGGACTACGAGCAGTACTTC
CSAAGTSGGDYEQYF
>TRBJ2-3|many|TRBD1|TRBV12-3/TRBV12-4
TGTGCCAGCAACCGGGACAGGAGCACAGATACGCAGTATTTT
CASNRDRSTDTQYF
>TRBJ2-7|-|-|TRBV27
TGTGCCAGCAGTTTTCAGGCCAGCTCCTACGAGCAGTACTTC
CASSFQASSYEQYF
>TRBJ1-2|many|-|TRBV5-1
TGCGCCAGCAGCTTTTCCGGGGGCGATGGCTACACCTTC
CASSFSGGDGYTF
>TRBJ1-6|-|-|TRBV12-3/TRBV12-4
TGTGCCAGCAGGAGTGGGGGTAGAAATTCACCCCTCCACTTT
CASRSGGRNSPLHF
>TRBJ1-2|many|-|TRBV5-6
TGTGCCAGCAGCCACCATAACAGGGAAAACTATGGCTACACCTTC
CASSHHNRENYGYTF
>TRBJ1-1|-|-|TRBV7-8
TGTGCCAGCAGAGATATATTGGTCAGGAGCACTGAAGCTTTCTTT
CASRDILVRSTEAFF
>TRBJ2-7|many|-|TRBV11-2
TGTGCCAGCAGCCTCCCGAGGGGTGGGAGCTCCTACGAGCAGTACTTC
CASSLPRGGSSYEQYF
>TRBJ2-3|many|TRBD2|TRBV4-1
TGCGCCAGCGCCCCCGGGGGGGGCACAGATACGCAGTATTTT
CASAPGGGTDTQYF
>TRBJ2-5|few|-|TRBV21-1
TGTGCCAGCAGCAAAGAACGGGGCCAAGAGACCCAGTACTTC
CASSKERGQETQYF
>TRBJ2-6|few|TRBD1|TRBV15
TGTGCCACCAGCGGTGACAGGGGTTCCTACTCTGGGGCCAACGTCCTGACTTTC
CATSGDRGSYSGANVLTF
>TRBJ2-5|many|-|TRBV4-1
TGCGCCAGCAGCCAAGCCGAACAACTGACAACTCAGGGCCGGCAGTACTTC
CASSQAEQLTTQGRQYF
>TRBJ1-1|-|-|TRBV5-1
TGCGCCAGCAGCCCGGGACGGATGAACACTGAAGCTTTCTTT
CASSPGRMNTEAFF
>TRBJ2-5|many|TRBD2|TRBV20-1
TGCAGTGCAACTAGCGGGAGCGCGTACCAAGAGACCCAGTACTTC
CSATSGSAYQETQYF
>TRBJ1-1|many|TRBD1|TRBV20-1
TGCAGTGCCAAGCTTGGGACAGGGGGAACTGAAGCTTTCTTT
CSAKLGTGGTEAFF
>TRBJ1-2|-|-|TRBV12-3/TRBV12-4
TGTGCCAGCAGTTTAGGCCGGGGGCCTAACTATGGCTACACCTTC
CASSLGRGPNYGYTF
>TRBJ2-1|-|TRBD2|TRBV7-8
TGTGCCAGCAGCAAGAGACTAGCGGGAGTTCATAATGAGCAGTTCTTC
CASSKRLAGVHNEQFF
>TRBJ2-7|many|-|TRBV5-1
TGCGCCAGCAGCTTGGGACCCAAAGGGGGCGAGCAGTACTTC
CASSLGPKGGEQYF
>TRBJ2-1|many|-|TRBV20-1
TGCAGTGCTAGATCCGCCTCGGGCTCCTACAATGAGCAGTTCTTC
CSARSASGSYNEQFF
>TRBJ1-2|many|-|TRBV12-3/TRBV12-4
TGTGCCAGCAAACCGTCGGGGGGTCATGGCTACACCTTC
CASKPSGGHGYTF
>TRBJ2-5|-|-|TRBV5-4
TGTGCCAGCAGCCCCCGGACCGGGCAGGAGACCCAGTACTTC
CASSPRTGQETQYF